Only a few counts were recorded for the clone carrying this TCR beta chain. Only in-frame clones appear in the TCRdb table, and some are missing; sequencing was by immunoSEQ multiplex PCR. The table has some 57,000 clones, approximately 83% seen once. J gave up 7 bases and V 4 bases, and 10 bases lay outside the gene matches. This CDR3 comprises 17 residues. Per germline, CDR1 SGHRS and CDR2 YFSETQ. These data are taken from a study of blood T cell repertoires in COVID-19. About the study: The analysed material was cDNA or gDNA that came from T cells, B-cell-depleted T cells, or PBMCs.

The chain combines TRBV5-1 with TRBJ1-6; the match to TRBD1 covers 11 bases. The sequenced sample consisted of peripheral blood. The sequence was obtained from an elderly man with COVID-19, enrolled during active disease. CDR3 sequence: CASSTGGTGGRNSPLHF. DNA of the CDR3: TGCGCCAGCAGCACGGGCGGGACAGGGGGACGGAATTCACCCCTCCACTTT. The full variable domain, with the rest looked up from reference TRBV5-1 and TRBJ1-6, is KAGVTQTPRYLIKTRGQQVTLSCSPISGHRSVSWYQQTPGQGLQFLFEYFSETQRNKGNFPGRFSGRQFSNSRSEMNVSTLELGDSALYLCASSTGGTGGRNSPLHFGNGTRLTVT.